These T cell receptor beta chains were read from a single sample in a study of T cell responses to AZD1222 COVID-19 vaccine. The method was immunoSEQ multiplex PCR; TCRdb's version includes in-frame clones alone and lacks a portion of them. Altogether about 160,000 clones are present, around 91% being singletons, with the ten largest covering approximately 6.9%. Sequenced material: peripheral blood, taken on day 0 of AZD1222 vaccination. Receptor source: an adult in good health. Each CDR3 is given with its conserved first and last residue. A D gene is named only where the DNA matches it firmly. Rows give clone size only sometimes, using once, few, many, or a class for an expanded clone.

TRBV5-1	.	TRBJ1-5	few	TGCGCCAGCAGCTTGGGCTCAGTAGCGGGGAATCAGCCCCAGCATTTT	CASSLGSVAGNQPQHF
TRBV10-3	TRBD1	TRBJ1-2	.	TGTGCCATCAGTGATGCCGGGACAGAAGGGGGCTACACCTTC	CAISDAGTEGGYTF
TRBV5-8	.	TRBJ1-2	.	TGTGCCAGCAGCTTTCCGGGGAACTATGGCTACACCTTC	CASSFPGNYGYTF
TRBV6-2/TRBV6-3	.	TRBJ2-7	once	TGTGCCAGCAGTTACTCGACAGCCGAGCAGTACTTC	CASSYSTAEQYF
TRBV5-1	.	TRBJ2-4	.	TGCGCCAGCAGCATCACGGGGTCCAGGTTGGAAAACATTCAGTACTTC	CASSITGSRLENIQYF
TRBV6-2/TRBV6-3	.	TRBJ2-1	.	TGTGCCAGCAGTTACCCGACAGTCCCCTACAATGAGCAGTTCTTC	CASSYPTVPYNEQFF
TRBV6-5	.	TRBJ2-7	.	TGTGCCAGCGGGGAGAGCTCCTACGAGCAGTACTTC	CASGESSYEQYF
TRBV9	TRBD2	TRBJ2-3	.	TGTGCCAGCAGCGTAGTTAGCGGGGGGGCCGACGATACGCAGTATTTT	CASSVVSGGADDTQYF
TRBV5-1	TRBD1	TRBJ1-1	.	TGCGCCAGCAGCTTGGCCATACGACAGGGGGGGAACACTGAAGCTTTCTTT	CASSLAIRQGGNTEAFF
TRBV5-1	.	TRBJ1-3	.	TGCGCCAGCAGCTTGGACAGGGCGGCTTCTGGAAACACCATATATTTT	CASSLDRAASGNTIYF
TRBV6-1	.	TRBJ1-2	.	TGTGCCAGCAGTGAAGATTTTTACGTAGGGGTTCTTGGCTACACCTTC	CASSEDFYVGVLGYTF
TRBV19	TRBD1	TRBJ1-6	medium-sized	TGTGCCAGTACCAGGACAGGTGCTGTAACTTCACCCCTCCACTTT	CASTRTGAVTSPLHF
TRBV4-2	.	TRBJ1-1	.	TGTGCCAGCAGCCTGGGTAACACTGAAGCTTTCTTT	CASSLGNTEAFF
TRBV12-5	.	TRBJ1-1	.	TGTGCTAGTGGTGGGGTCGGGAGGAACACTGAAGCTTTCTTT	CASGGVGRNTEAFF
TRBV7-2	TRBD2	TRBJ2-2	once	TGTGCCAGCAGCTTAAAGGTTGTCGGGGGGACGGGCACCGGGGAGCTGTTTTTT	CASSLKVVGGTGTGELFF
TRBV25-1	TRBD1	TRBJ1-2	once	TGTGCCAGCAGGATCGCCGGGACAGGGGTCGATGGCTACACCTTC	CASRIAGTGVDGYTF
TRBV6-5	TRBD1	TRBJ2-7	.	TGTGCCAGCAGTCGTACGGGACAGGGTGGCTACGAGCAGTACTTC	CASSRTGQGGYEQYF
TRBV5-1	TRBD1	TRBJ2-1	once	TGCGCCAGCAGCTTGGCCTACAGGGGCACCTACAATGAGCAGTTCTTC	CASSLAYRGTYNEQFF
TRBV12-3/TRBV12-4	.	TRBJ2-5	.	TGTGCCAGCAGCCCCGGACAGCAAGAGACCCAGTACTTC	CASSPGQQETQYF
TRBV4-3	TRBD2	TRBJ2-5	.	TGCGCCAGCAGCCGAATCTGGGCTAGCGGGGGGGCCTTCGGGGAGACCCAGTACTTC	CASSRIWASGGAFGETQYF
TRBV5-1	.	TRBJ2-3	.	TGCGCCAGCAGCTTGGCCAGGGACACAGATACGCAGTATTTT	CASSLARDTDTQYF
TRBV12-5	.	TRBJ2-7	.	TGTGCTAGTGGTTTGGTAGGGTACAGGACGAGCTCCTACGAGCAGTACTTC	CASGLVGYRTSSYEQYF
TRBV6-1	TRBD1	TRBJ1-2	.	TGTGCCAGCAGTGATGCACCGGACAGGACCTATGGCTACACCTTC	CASSDAPDRTYGYTF